The rows below give T cell receptor beta chains drawn from one sample of a study of shared clonotypes between healthy human individuals. Sequenced by immunoSEQ multiplex PCR; TCRdb stores in-frame clones only, minus some. The table shows some 660,000 clones, with around 73% occurring only once. Material: memory CD4+ T cells sorted from blood. The receptors here all came from a woman aged 25 to 39 in good health. The CDR3 runs from the conserved cysteine through the conserved F or W. The order of the fields is CDR3 protein, CDR3 DNA, V gene, clone size, D gene, J gene. A D gene is named only where the DNA matches it firmly. Clone size, where shown, is once, few, many, or a class for clones that have expanded.

CASSLGTSGGRYEQYF	TGCGCCAGCAGCTTGGGAACTAGCGGGGGACGCTACGAGCAGTACTTC	TRBV5-1	few	TRBD2	TRBJ2-7
CASRLTGPSYEQYF	TGTGCCAGCAGGCTAACAGGGCCCTCCTACGAGCAGTACTTC	TRBV28	many	-	TRBJ2-7
CASSGTGTSGTDEQFF	TGTGCCAGCAGTGGAACCGGGACTAGCGGGACAGATGAGCAGTTCTTC	TRBV2	once	TRBD2	TRBJ2-1
CASRRQGAHDEKLFF	TGTGCCAGCCGGAGACAGGGGGCGCATGATGAAAAACTGTTTTTT	TRBV2	-	TRBD1	TRBJ1-4
CASSLTSGGAFF	TGTGCCAGCAGCCTTACCTCGGGGGGGGCTTTCTTT	TRBV11-2	once	-	TRBJ1-1
CASSDYLYNEQFF	TGTGCCAGCAGTGACTATCTCTACAATGAGCAGTTCTTC	TRBV7-3	few	-	TRBJ2-1
CASKRSPGSNDEQYF	TGCGCCAGCAAAAGGTCCCCAGGGTCCAACGACGAGCAGTACTTC	TRBV5-1	-	-	TRBJ2-7
CASSSGQNNEQFF	TGTGCCAGCAGTTCAGGACAGAACAATGAGCAGTTCTTC	TRBV28	many	-	TRBJ2-1
CASSPQGFGNTIYF	TGTGCCAGCAGCCCTCAGGGTTTTGGAAACACCATATATTTT	TRBV7-8	-	-	TRBJ1-3
CASSQGVAGAREQYF	TGTGCCAGCAGCCAAGGAGTAGCGGGAGCGAGGGAGCAGTACTTC	TRBV14	once	TRBD2	TRBJ2-7
CASSLDSTGFTEAFF	TGTGCCAGTAGCTTAGATAGCACAGGCTTCACTGAAGCTTTCTTT	TRBV11-2	-	-	TRBJ1-1
CASSYSTATGNTIYF	TGTGCCAGCAGTTACTCGACAGCGACTGGAAACACCATATATTTT	TRBV6-5	-	-	TRBJ1-3
CASRYSLTVPYEQYF	TGTGCCAGCAGGTATTCTTTAACAGTTCCCTACGAGCAGTACTTC	TRBV6-6	-	-	TRBJ2-7
CASSEAVDTAKNIQYF	TGTGCCAGCAGTGAAGCGGTGGACACAGCCAAAAACATTCAGTACTTC	TRBV6-1	-	-	TRBJ2-4